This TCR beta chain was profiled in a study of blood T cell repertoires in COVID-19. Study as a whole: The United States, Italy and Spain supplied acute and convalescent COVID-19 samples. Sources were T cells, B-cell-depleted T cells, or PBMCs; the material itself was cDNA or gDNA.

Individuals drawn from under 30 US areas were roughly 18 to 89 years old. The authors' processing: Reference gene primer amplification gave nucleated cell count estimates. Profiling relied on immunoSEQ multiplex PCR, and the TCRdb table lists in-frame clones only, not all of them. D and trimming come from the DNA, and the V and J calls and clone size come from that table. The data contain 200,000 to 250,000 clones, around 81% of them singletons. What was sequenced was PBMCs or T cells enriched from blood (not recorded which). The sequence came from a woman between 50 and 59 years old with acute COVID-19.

The CDR3 DNA follows: TGTGCCAGCTCACCGCTCGGGACTCCGCACTACAATGAGCAGTTCTTC. It yields the protein CASSPLGTPHYNEQFF. The rearrangement joins TRBV18 to TRBJ2-1; TRBD2 is a possible D gene (6 bases). This CDR3 spans 16 amino acids. Germline V lookup: CDR1 KGHSH, CDR2 LQKENI. Trimming stripped 3 bases from V and 3 bases from J, with 15 bases between.